A selection of T cell receptor beta chains follows, all from one sample in a study of Ad26.COV2.S vaccination and SARS-CoV-2 variants. Here immunoSEQ multiplex PCR was the method, and the copy in TCRdb shows in-frame clones only, minus some. The repertoire holds about 440,000 clones, with 90% as singletons. The specimen was peripheral blood, collected in a trial of Ad26.COV2.S vaccine versus placebo. Receptors were obtained from a person aged 18-65 years who received the Ad26.COV2.S COVID-19 vaccine or a placebo. CDR3s include the opening cysteine and the closing phenylalanine or tryptophan. The order of the fields is V gene, clone size, D gene, J gene, CDR3 protein, CDR3 DNA. D genes are given only for firm matches. Only some rows state a clone size, as once, few, many or a class for expanded clones.

V gene: TRBV15; clone size: .; D gene: TRBD1; J gene: TRBJ1-4; CDR3 protein: CATSRAGGDVTNEKLFF; CDR3 DNA: TGTGCCACCAGCAGGGCAGGGGGCGATGTCACTAATGAAAAACTGTTTTTT
V gene: TRBV16; clone size: .; D gene: .; J gene: TRBJ1-2; CDR3 protein: CASSHLTGENYGYTF; CDR3 DNA: TGTGCCAGCAGCCATCTGACAGGAGAAAACTATGGCTACACCTTC
V gene: TRBV6-6; clone size: .; D gene: .; J gene: TRBJ1-5; CDR3 protein: CASSYGGSQPQHF; CDR3 DNA: TGTGCCAGCAGTTATGGGGGCAGTCAGCCCCAGCATTTT
V gene: TRBV3-1/TRBV3-2; clone size: .; D gene: .; J gene: TRBJ1-3; CDR3 protein: CASSQEWASSGNTIYF; CDR3 DNA: TGTGCCAGCAGCCAAGAATGGGCCAGCTCTGGAAACACCATATATTTT
V gene: TRBV24-1; clone size: .; D gene: .; J gene: TRBJ2-1; CDR3 protein: CATSERDFSRGWVNEQFF; CDR3 DNA: TGTGCCACCAGTGAGCGCGACTTTTCCCGGGGCTGGGTCAATGAGCAGTTCTTC
V gene: TRBV28; clone size: .; D gene: TRBD2; J gene: TRBJ2-3; CDR3 protein: CASSLLAGRSDTQYF; CDR3 DNA: TGTGCCAGCAGTCTACTAGCGGGCCGTTCAGATACGCAGTATTTT
V gene: TRBV4-2; clone size: .; D gene: TRBD2; J gene: TRBJ2-2; CDR3 protein: CASSQEGLVLSGELFF; CDR3 DNA: TGTGCCAGCAGCCAAGAAGGACTAGTTTTGTCCGGGGAGCTGTTTTTT
V gene: TRBV6-5; clone size: .; D gene: .; J gene: TRBJ1-2; CDR3 protein: CASRQGYGYTF; CDR3 DNA: TGTGCCAGCAGGCAGGGGTATGGCTACACCTTC
V gene: TRBV12-1; clone size: .; D gene: .; J gene: TRBJ2-1; CDR3 protein: CASSLVRAGVSCYNEQFF; CDR3 DNA: TGTGCCAGCAGCCTGGTGCGGGCGGGAGTGTCTTGTTACAATGAGCAGTTCTTC
V gene: TRBV7-9; clone size: few; D gene: TRBD2; J gene: TRBJ2-5; CDR3 protein: CASSVITSGPQETQYF; CDR3 DNA: TGTGCCAGCAGCGTTATCACTAGCGGCCCACAAGAGACCCAGTACTTC
V gene: TRBV6-5; clone size: .; D gene: .; J gene: TRBJ2-1; CDR3 protein: CASSRDQAPYNEQFF; CDR3 DNA: TGTGCCAGCAGCCGGGACCAAGCGCCCTACAATGAGCAGTTCTTC
V gene: TRBV12-3/TRBV12-4; clone size: .; D gene: .; J gene: TRBJ2-7; CDR3 protein: CASSAGVSYEQYF; CDR3 DNA: TGTGCCAGCAGCGCCGGGGTTTCCTACGAGCAGTACTTC
V gene: TRBV28; clone size: .; D gene: .; J gene: TRBJ1-3; CDR3 protein: CASITSMVSGNTIYF; CDR3 DNA: TGTGCCAGCATCACGTCTATGGTCTCTGGAAACACCATATATTTT
V gene: TRBV13; clone size: once; D gene: TRBD2; J gene: TRBJ2-7; CDR3 protein: CASSLAGGVSYEQYF; CDR3 DNA: TGTGCCAGCAGCTTAGCGGGGGGAGTGTCCTACGAGCAGTACTTC
V gene: TRBV5-1; clone size: .; D gene: .; J gene: TRBJ2-1; CDR3 protein: CASSPTSGGFEQFF; CDR3 DNA: TGCGCCAGCAGCCCGACTAGTGGCGGTTTTGAGCAGTTCTTC
V gene: TRBV27; clone size: .; D gene: TRBD2; J gene: TRBJ2-7; CDR3 protein: CASSLEGGLAGGNYEQYF; CDR3 DNA: TGTGCCAGCAGTTTAGAGGGCGGACTAGCGGGGGGGAATTACGAGCAGTACTTC
V gene: TRBV6-6; clone size: .; D gene: TRBD2; J gene: TRBJ2-7; CDR3 protein: CASSQKSGGLAGGLGEQYF; CDR3 DNA: TGTGCCAGCAGTCAAAAGAGTGGGGGACTAGCGGGAGGATTAGGCGAGCAGTACTTC
V gene: TRBV6-5; clone size: .; D gene: TRBD1; J gene: TRBJ1-6; CDR3 protein: CASSPGTGPGVLHF; CDR3 DNA: TGTGCCAGCAGCCCCGGGACAGGGCCGGGCGTCCTCCACTTT
V gene: TRBV27; clone size: .; D gene: TRBD1; J gene: TRBJ1-6; CDR3 protein: CASSLRDRSNSPLHF; CDR3 DNA: TGTGCCAGCAGTCTCCGGGACAGATCTAATTCACCCCTCCACTTT
V gene: TRBV5-1; clone size: .; D gene: TRBD2; J gene: TRBJ2-1; CDR3 protein: CASSFGRLAGGNEQFF; CDR3 DNA: TGCGCCAGCAGCTTTGGACGGCTAGCGGGAGGCAATGAGCAGTTCTTC
V gene: TRBV5-4; clone size: .; D gene: .; J gene: TRBJ2-2; CDR3 protein: CASSRPGSVDTGELFF; CDR3 DNA: TGTGCCAGCAGTCGGCCGGGGAGCGTGGACACCGGGGAGCTGTTTTTT
V gene: TRBV5-1; clone size: .; D gene: .; J gene: TRBJ2-2; CDR3 protein: CASSLVQVSGGELFF; CDR3 DNA: TGCGCCAGCAGCTTGGTCCAAGTTTCTGGCGGGGAGCTGTTTTTT
V gene: TRBV7-6; clone size: .; D gene: TRBD1; J gene: TRBJ1-5; CDR3 protein: CASSLASRGQGASQPQHF; CDR3 DNA: TGTGCCAGCAGCTTAGCATCGAGGGGACAGGGGGCAAGTCAGCCCCAGCATTTT
V gene: TRBV5-1; clone size: .; D gene: .; J gene: TRBJ2-5; CDR3 protein: CASSRTSNRETQYF; CDR3 DNA: TGCGCCAGCAGCCGGACCTCAAACCGCGAGACCCAGTACTTC
V gene: TRBV4-1; clone size: once; D gene: .; J gene: TRBJ1-2; CDR3 protein: CASSQAPGERSYGYTF; CDR3 DNA: TGCGCCAGCAGCCAAGCCCCAGGGGAGAGATCCTATGGGTACACCTTC
V gene: TRBV5-4; clone size: .; D gene: .; J gene: TRBJ2-1; CDR3 protein: CASSPLSGLEQFF; CDR3 DNA: TGTGCCAGCAGCCCCCTCAGCGGTTTAGAGCAGTTCTTC
V gene: TRBV7-2; clone size: .; D gene: .; J gene: TRBJ1-5; CDR3 protein: CASSLSDRAQHF; CDR3 DNA: TGTGCCAGCAGCTTATCAGACCGGGCCCAGCATTTT
V gene: TRBV7-3; clone size: .; D gene: .; J gene: TRBJ1-6; CDR3 protein: CASSPRQGTPPLHF; CDR3 DNA: TGTGCCAGCAGCCCACGGCAGGGGACCCCACCCCTCCACTTT
V gene: TRBV27; clone size: .; D gene: .; J gene: TRBJ1-4; CDR3 protein: CASSFVSPRTEKLFF; CDR3 DNA: TGTGCCAGCAGTTTTGTGTCCCCACGGACTGAAAAACTGTTTTTT
V gene: TRBV19; clone size: .; D gene: .; J gene: TRBJ1-3; CDR3 protein: CASSMGSSGNTIYF; CDR3 DNA: TGTGCCAGTAGTATGGGAAGCTCTGGAAACACCATATATTTT
V gene: TRBV7-9; clone size: .; D gene: .; J gene: TRBJ2-1; CDR3 protein: CASSPETESYNEQFF; CDR3 DNA: TGTGCCAGCAGCCCCGAGACAGAATCCTACAATGAGCAGTTCTTC
V gene: TRBV27; clone size: .; D gene: .; J gene: TRBJ1-4; CDR3 protein: CASSRGVTGEKLFF; CDR3 DNA: TGTGCCAGCAGTAGGGGGGTAACGGGTGAAAAACTGTTTTTT
V gene: TRBV10-3; clone size: .; D gene: .; J gene: TRBJ1-1; CDR3 protein: CAISERQMNTEAFF; CDR3 DNA: TGTGCCATCAGTGAGCGGCAGATGAACACTGAAGCTTTCTTT
V gene: TRBV28; clone size: .; D gene: TRBD1; J gene: TRBJ1-1; CDR3 protein: CASSVPGQPHMNTEAFF; CDR3 DNA: TGTGCCAGCAGTGTCCCGGGACAGCCTCACATGAACACTGAAGCTTTCTTT
V gene: TRBV28; clone size: .; D gene: .; J gene: TRBJ1-5; CDR3 protein: CASSLNLNQPQHF; CDR3 DNA: TGTGCCAGCAGTTTGAACCTTAATCAGCCCCAGCATTTT
V gene: TRBV11-2; clone size: .; D gene: TRBD1; J gene: TRBJ2-2; CDR3 protein: CASSLAPGQRTGELFF; CDR3 DNA: TGTGCCAGCAGCTTAGCACCGGGACAGAGAACCGGGGAGCTGTTTTTT
V gene: TRBV13; clone size: .; D gene: .; J gene: TRBJ1-2; CDR3 protein: CASSLGQTRGLRYGYTF; CDR3 DNA: TGTGCCAGCAGCTTAGGTCAAACAAGGGGCCTCAGATATGGCTACACCTTC
V gene: TRBV5-6; clone size: .; D gene: TRBD2; J gene: TRBJ2-3; CDR3 protein: CASSWGLAGGWYF; CDR3 DNA: TGTGCCAGCAGCTGGGGCCTAGCGGGAGGTTGGTATTTT
V gene: TRBV6-1; clone size: .; D gene: .; J gene: TRBJ2-5; CDR3 protein: CASSEVGREETQYF; CDR3 DNA: TGTGCCAGCAGTGAAGTGGGCAGGGAAGAGACCCAGTACTTC
V gene: TRBV3-1/TRBV3-2; clone size: .; D gene: .; J gene: TRBJ2-1; CDR3 protein: CASSPAGLPGNEQFF; CDR3 DNA: TGTGCCAGCAGCCCGGCGGGACTTCCCGGCAATGAGCAGTTCTTC
V gene: TRBV11-2; clone size: .; D gene: .; J gene: TRBJ2-7; CDR3 protein: CASSLDGLGAGLNYEQYF; CDR3 DNA: TGTGCCAGCAGCTTAGATGGGTTAGGGGCAGGCCTAAACTACGAGCAGTACTTC
V gene: TRBV25-1; clone size: .; D gene: .; J gene: TRBJ2-3; CDR3 protein: CASSAAASTDTQYF; CDR3 DNA: TGTGCCAGCAGTGCAGCGGCTAGCACAGATACGCAGTATTTT
V gene: TRBV5-1; clone size: .; D gene: TRBD1; J gene: TRBJ2-7; CDR3 protein: CASSLVGQGDYEQYF; CDR3 DNA: TGCGCCAGCAGCTTGGTAGGACAGGGAGACTACGAGCAGTACTTC
V gene: TRBV2; clone size: .; D gene: .; J gene: TRBJ2-7; CDR3 protein: CASSLTDEQYF; CDR3 DNA: TGTGCCAGCAGCCTAACCGACGAGCAGTACTTC
V gene: TRBV18; clone size: .; D gene: TRBD2; J gene: TRBJ2-3; CDR3 protein: CASSPTSGTSTDTQYF; CDR3 DNA: TGTGCCAGCTCACCCACTAGCGGGACTAGCACAGATACGCAGTATTTT
V gene: TRBV24-1; clone size: .; D gene: TRBD2; J gene: TRBJ2-3; CDR3 protein: CATSGPPTSGRSTDTQYF; CDR3 DNA: TGTGCCACCAGTGGGCCCCCCACTAGCGGGAGAAGCACAGATACGCAGTATTTT
V gene: TRBV12-3/TRBV12-4; clone size: .; D gene: TRBD1; J gene: TRBJ2-1; CDR3 protein: CASSYGTGDEQFF; CDR3 DNA: TGTGCCAGCAGTTACGGGACAGGGGATGAGCAGTTCTTC
V gene: TRBV27; clone size: .; D gene: TRBD2; J gene: TRBJ2-1; CDR3 protein: CASKRTSGRGGDEQFF; CDR3 DNA: TGTGCCAGCAAAAGGACTAGCGGGAGAGGAGGCGATGAGCAGTTCTTC
V gene: TRBV11-2; clone size: .; D gene: .; J gene: TRBJ2-1; CDR3 protein: CASSLRYRVDEQFF; CDR3 DNA: TGTGCCAGCAGCTTACGGTATAGGGTCGATGAGCAGTTCTTC
V gene: TRBV7-9; clone size: .; D gene: TRBD1; J gene: TRBJ2-3; CDR3 protein: CASSLVGTGTDTQYF; CDR3 DNA: TGTGCCAGCAGCTTAGTTGGGACAGGCACAGATACGCAGTATTTT
V gene: TRBV6-6; clone size: .; D gene: .; J gene: TRBJ1-4; CDR3 protein: CASTPSHGTNEKLFF; CDR3 DNA: TGTGCCAGCACCCCCTCGCATGGAACTAATGAAAAACTGTTTTTT
V gene: TRBV19; clone size: .; D gene: TRBD1; J gene: TRBJ1-6; CDR3 protein: CASRPGQGGNSPLHF; CDR3 DNA: TGTGCCAGTAGGCCGGGACAGGGTGGTAATTCACCCCTCCACTTT
V gene: TRBV9; clone size: .; D gene: .; J gene: TRBJ2-1; CDR3 protein: CASSVGVLTGGYNEQFF; CDR3 DNA: TGTGCCAGCAGCGTAGGAGTACTAACCGGGGGATACAATGAGCAGTTCTTC
V gene: TRBV7-9; clone size: once; D gene: .; J gene: TRBJ2-5; CDR3 protein: CASSPLTVLQETQYF; CDR3 DNA: TGTGCCAGCAGCCCATTGACAGTGCTTCAAGAGACCCAGTACTTC
V gene: TRBV9; clone size: .; D gene: .; J gene: TRBJ2-2; CDR3 protein: CASSVGQGSTGELFF; CDR3 DNA: TGTGCCAGCAGCGTAGGTCAGGGAAGCACCGGGGAGCTGTTTTTT
V gene: TRBV7-2; clone size: .; D gene: TRBD1; J gene: TRBJ1-4; CDR3 protein: CASSWTGESNEKLFF; CDR3 DNA: TGTGCCAGCAGCTGGACAGGGGAATCTAATGAAAAACTGTTTTTT
V gene: TRBV2; clone size: once; D gene: .; J gene: TRBJ2-3; CDR3 protein: CASSEAPSAQYF; CDR3 DNA: TGTGCCAGCAGTGAAGCGCCTAGCGCGCAGTATTTT
V gene: TRBV7-2; clone size: .; D gene: .; J gene: TRBJ2-7; CDR3 protein: CASSSSGWRPYEQYF; CDR3 DNA: TGTGCCAGCAGCTCCTCAGGGTGGAGACCCTACGAGCAGTACTTC
V gene: TRBV18; clone size: few; D gene: TRBD2; J gene: TRBJ2-7; CDR3 protein: CASSPQTSGNGEQYF; CDR3 DNA: TGTGCCAGCTCACCGCAAACTAGCGGGAACGGAGAGCAGTACTTC
V gene: TRBV29-1; clone size: .; D gene: .; J gene: TRBJ2-1; CDR3 protein: CSASSVGTYNEQFF; CDR3 DNA: TGCAGCGCCTCATCGGTGGGGACCTACAATGAGCAGTTCTTC